Reported below is one T cell receptor beta chain. Donors, without exception, were Caucasian adults residing in Nashville, Tennessee. A CD45RA-negative memory subset and a CD45RA+ naive subset were separated from the CD4+ cells. The source of the sample is a study of shared clonotypes between healthy human individuals. The repertoire was sequenced with immunoSEQ multiplex PCR; TCRdb's copy has only in-frame clones and lacks some. The sample comprises over a million clones, less than 99% of which are singletons, and over 0.3% rests with the top ten. Per germline, CDR1 SQVTM and CDR2 ANQGSEA. Trimming cost V 7 bases and J 1 base; bases outside gene matches: 3. This CDR3 comprises 12 residues.

The sequenced sample consisted of naive CD4+ T cells sorted from blood. Subset noted: CD45RA+ positively selected. This chain connects TRBV29-1 to TRBJ2-7, with 8 bases aligning to TRBD1. The sequence was obtained from a man aged 25-40 years in good health. Written as DNA, the CDR3 is TGCAGCGCCCGGGACAGGTCCTACGAGCAGTACTTC. This encodes CSARDRSYEQYF.